This is a list of T cell receptor beta chains from one sample in a study of CD8 T cells in ankylosing spondylitis. One entry per CDR3 protein results from TCRdb running MiXCR on the 5' RACE reads. The table has roughly 230,000 distinct CDR3 sequences, over 15% seen once; the top ten hold less than 35%. The sequencing sample was made of blood, either unsorted or a sorted T cell fraction (not recorded which). Source of these receptors: a male donor with ankylosing spondylitis or in good health (not recorded which). Each CDR3 is given with its conserved first and last residue. A D gene is named only where the DNA matches it firmly. Some rows have no size entry. The others give once, few or many, or a class for an expanded clone.

j_call d_call clone_size v_call cdr3_aa cdr3_nt
TRBJ2-1 - many TRBV29-1 CSVEDGAENEQFF TGCAGCGTTGAAGACGGGGCCGAGAATGAGCAGTTCTTC
TRBJ2-1 - - TRBV29-1 CSVKPDLYYNEQFF TGCAGCGTTAAGCCGGACTTGTACTACAATGAGCAGTTCTTC
TRBJ1-1 - few TRBV11-2 CASSLDEGTVNTEAFF TGTGCCAGCAGCTTAGATGAGGGAACGGTGAACACTGAAGCTTTCTTT
TRBJ1-1 - few TRBV9 CASSVAQGGIAEAFF TGTGCCAGCAGCGTAGCGCAGGGAGGAATCGCTGAAGCTTTCTTT
TRBJ2-1 - few TRBV9 CASSVGPGNEQFF TGTGCCAGCAGCGTGGGGCCTGGTAATGAGCAGTTCTTC
TRBJ1-1 - - TRBV2 CASSSGISDTEAFF TGTGCCAGCAGTTCAGGGATCAGTGACACTGAAGCTTTCTTT
TRBJ2-5 - - TRBV27 CASSLFSGPPETQYF TGTGCCAGCAGTTTATTTTCGGGTCCCCCAGAGACCCAGTACTTC
TRBJ2-4 TRBD1 many TRBV9 CASSDDRGLAKNIQYF TGTGCCAGCAGCGATGACAGGGGGCTGGCCAAAAACATTCAGTACTTC
TRBJ2-2 TRBD2 few TRBV12-3/TRBV12-4 CASNLAGGPGGELFF TGTGCCAGCAACCTAGCGGGAGGGCCAGGCGGGGAGCTGTTTTTT
TRBJ2-7 TRBD1 many TRBV5-6 CASSVGQVTYEQYF TGTGCCAGCAGCGTGGGACAGGTTACCTACGAGCAGTACTTC
TRBJ2-6 - few TRBV21-1 CANNSGANVLTF TGTGCCAACAACTCTGGGGCCAACGTCCTGACTTTC
TRBJ2-1 TRBD1 many TRBV27 CASRARTGTGGVRSYNEQFF TGTGCCAGCAGAGCGAGGACCGGGACAGGGGGCGTGAGGTCCTACAATGAGCAGTTCTTC
TRBJ1-5 - few TRBV20-1 CSARVLRDTQGLNQPQHF TGCAGTGCTAGAGTCCTTCGGGACACCCAGGGGCTCAATCAGCCCCAGCATTTT
TRBJ1-1 TRBD1 few TRBV5-6 CATGQGSFEAFF TGTGCCACCGGACAGGGGAGTTTTGAAGCTTTCTTT
TRBJ1-4 TRBD1 - TRBV7-7 CASSTGTGDEKLFF TGTGCTAGCAGCACCGGGACAGGGGATGAAAAACTGTTTTTT
TRBJ2-2 TRBD1 many TRBV4-1 CASSQQGTGSDTGELFF TGCGCCAGCAGCCAGCAAGGGACAGGGAGCGACACCGGGGAGCTGTTTTTT
TRBJ2-5 - many TRBV12-3/TRBV12-4 CASSLSAPGSAETQYF TGTGCCAGCAGTTTAAGCGCTCCAGGGTCGGCGGAGACCCAGTACTTC
TRBJ2-7 - - TRBV4-1 CASSPTTSGSGTYEQYF TGCGCCAGCAGCCCAACAACGTCAGGATCCGGGACCTACGAGCAGTACTTC
TRBJ2-1 TRBD1 few TRBV5-1 CASSPGQGAWGEQFF TGCGCCAGCAGCCCAGGACAGGGGGCCTGGGGTGAGCAGTTCTTC
TRBJ2-7 - few TRBV4-3 CASSQDRTGVTYEQYF TGCGCCAGCAGCCAAGATAGGACGGGAGTGACCTACGAGCAGTACTTC
TRBJ1-3 - - TRBV6-5 CASSYSGSGNTIYF TGTGCCAGCAGTTACTCAGGGAGTGGAAACACCATATATTTT
TRBJ2-2 TRBD1 - TRBV4-1 CASSQAIQGVPGELFF TGCGCCAGCAGCCAAGCCATACAGGGGGTACCCGGGGAGCTGTTTTTT
TRBJ2-1 - many TRBV15 CATSIGNEQFF TGTGCCACCAGCATCGGCAATGAGCAGTTCTTC
TRBJ2-1 - - TRBV12-5 CASGLEGNEQFF TGTGCTAGTGGTTTGGAAGGCAATGAGCAGTTCTTC